The clone carrying this T cell receptor beta chain came up many times. Its antigen is not known. Diagnostic assessment was based on clinical symptoms, serum thyroxine and TRAb, thyroid ultrasound and orbital computed tomography. PBMCs were derived from roughly 9.6 ml fresh peripheral blood. CDR3 length: 12 amino acids. Germline V lookup: CDR1 SGHRS, CDR2 YFSETQ. Deletions cut 7 bases from V and 3 bases from J, with 7 bases between. The data stem from a study of T cells in Graves' hyperthyroidism and ophthalmopathy. Across the whole study: The initial diagnosis was the point when peripheral blood was collected, ahead of any treatment.

Regarding the study as a whole: Patients with ophthalmopathy were separated from those with stable hyperthyroidism by a 13 V-J model.

Amplified regions were TCR beta CDR3 sequences from RNA transcripts. During a first-round RT-PCR of the TCR CDR3, the HTBI primer set was used. TCRdb re-analysed the multiplex PCR reads in MiXCR, keeping a single row per CDR3 protein. The sample has a few hundred thousand distinct CDR3 sequences; 14% are singletons. Sequencing was done on a sample of blood. The receptor's source is a woman aged 18-29 years with Graves' hyperthyroidism. The rearrangement joins TRBV5-1 to TRBJ1-4; D is unclear. CDR3 nucleotides: TGCGCCAGCTCGGGAGCTAATGAAAAACTGTTTTTT. It codes for CASSGANEKLFF.